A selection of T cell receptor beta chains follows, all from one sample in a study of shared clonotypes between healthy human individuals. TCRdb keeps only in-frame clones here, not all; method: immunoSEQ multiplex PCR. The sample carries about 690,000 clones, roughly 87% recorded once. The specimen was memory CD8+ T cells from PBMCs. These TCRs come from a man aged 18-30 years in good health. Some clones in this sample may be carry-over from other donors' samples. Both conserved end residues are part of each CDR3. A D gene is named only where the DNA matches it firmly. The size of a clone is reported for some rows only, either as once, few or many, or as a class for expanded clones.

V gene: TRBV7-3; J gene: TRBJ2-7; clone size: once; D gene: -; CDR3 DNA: TGTGCCAGCAGCCCTTTTACCTACGAGCAGTACTTC; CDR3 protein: CASSPFTYEQYF
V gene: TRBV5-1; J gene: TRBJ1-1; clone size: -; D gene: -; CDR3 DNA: TGCGCCAGCAGCTTGGCGAAAGGGGTGTACACTGAAGCTTTCTTT; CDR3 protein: CASSLAKGVYTEAFF
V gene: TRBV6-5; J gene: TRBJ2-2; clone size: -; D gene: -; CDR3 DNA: TGTGCCAGCAGAACTACCCTGCGGGACAGCAGCGAGCTGTTTTTT; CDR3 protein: CASRTTLRDSSELFF
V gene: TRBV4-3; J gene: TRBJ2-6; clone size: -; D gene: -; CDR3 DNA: TGCGCCAGCAGCTTGGCAGGGGCTTCAGGGGCCAACGTCCTGACTTTC; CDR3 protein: CASSLAGASGANVLTF
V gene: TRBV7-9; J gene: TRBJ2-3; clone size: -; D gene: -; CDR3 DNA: TGTGCCAGCAGCCCTACTTTGGACACAGATACGCAGTATTTT; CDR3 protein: CASSPTLDTDTQYF
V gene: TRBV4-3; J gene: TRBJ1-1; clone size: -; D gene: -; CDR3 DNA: TGCGCCAGCAGCCAAGGATTTGAGCAAGGGGCCCATTTGAACACTGAAGCTTTCTTT; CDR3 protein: CASSQGFEQGAHLNTEAFF
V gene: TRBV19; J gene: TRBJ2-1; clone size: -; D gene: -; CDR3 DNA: TGTGCCAGTAGTATAGGAAACAGGAGCTCCTACAATGAGCAGTTCTTC; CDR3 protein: CASSIGNRSSYNEQFF
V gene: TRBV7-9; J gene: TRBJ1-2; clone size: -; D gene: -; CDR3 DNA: TGTGCCAGCAGCTTCTACCCGGGCCTATGGGGTAGTGATGGCTACACCTTC; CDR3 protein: CASSFYPGLWGSDGYTF
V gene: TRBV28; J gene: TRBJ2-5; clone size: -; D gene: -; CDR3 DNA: TGTGCCAGCAGTCCCTGGGCGGACAGACAAGAGACCCAGTACTTC; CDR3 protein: CASSPWADRQETQYF
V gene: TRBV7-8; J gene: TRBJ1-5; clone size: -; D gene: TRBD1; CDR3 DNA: TGTGCCAGCAGCTTAGCCCCCACACCGACAGGGAATCAGCCCCAGCATTTT; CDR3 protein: CASSLAPTPTGNQPQHF
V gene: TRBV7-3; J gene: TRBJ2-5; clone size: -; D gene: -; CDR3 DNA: TGTGCCAGCAGCCCTCTGGGGCAGGTGACCCAGTACTTC; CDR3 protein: CASSPLGQVTQYF
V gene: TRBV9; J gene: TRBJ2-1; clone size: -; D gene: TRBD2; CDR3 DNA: TGTGCCAGCAGCGCACGCGGGACTAGTTACGGTGAGCAGTTCTTC; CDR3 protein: CASSARGTSYGEQFF
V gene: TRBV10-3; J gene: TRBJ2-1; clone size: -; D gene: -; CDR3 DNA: TGTGCCATCAGTGAGTCCACCTTACGGGAGTACAATGAGCAGTTCTTC; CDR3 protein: CAISESTLREYNEQFF
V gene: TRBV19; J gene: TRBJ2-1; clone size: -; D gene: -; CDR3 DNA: TGTGCCAGTAGTACCAGGCAACCCTCTGGCGGGCCAAAGTATTCCTACAATGAGCAGTTCTTC; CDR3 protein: CASSTRQPSGGPKYSYNEQFF
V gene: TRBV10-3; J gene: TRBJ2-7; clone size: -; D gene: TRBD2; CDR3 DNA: TGTGCCATCAGGGGCGGACTAGTCTACGAGCAGTACTTC; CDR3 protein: CAIRGGLVYEQYF
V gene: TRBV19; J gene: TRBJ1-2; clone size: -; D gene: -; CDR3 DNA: TGTGCCAGTAGTGAAAGCATGCGTCCCAGTGGCTACACCTTC; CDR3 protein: CASSESMRPSGYTF
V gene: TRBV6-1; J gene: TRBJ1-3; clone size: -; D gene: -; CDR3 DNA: TGTGCCAGCAGTGAACTGGGGAACCCTGGAAACACCATATATTTT; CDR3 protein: CASSELGNPGNTIYF
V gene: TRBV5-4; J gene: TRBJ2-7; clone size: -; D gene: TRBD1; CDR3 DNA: TGTGCCAGCAGCTTGGGACAGGGGATCGACGAGCAGTACTTC; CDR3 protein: CASSLGQGIDEQYF
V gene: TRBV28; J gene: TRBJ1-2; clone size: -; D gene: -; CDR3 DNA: TGTGCCAGCAGTCCGCCAAAGACCTATGGCTACACCTTC; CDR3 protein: CASSPPKTYGYTF
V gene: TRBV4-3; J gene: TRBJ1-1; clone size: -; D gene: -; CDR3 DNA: TGCGCCAGCAGCCAAGTATCGAAGAACACTGAAGCTTTCTTT; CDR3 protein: CASSQVSKNTEAFF
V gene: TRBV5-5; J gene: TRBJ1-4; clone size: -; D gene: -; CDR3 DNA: TGTGCCAGCAGCTTGAAGGGGATCAATGAAAAACTGTTTTTT; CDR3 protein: CASSLKGINEKLFF
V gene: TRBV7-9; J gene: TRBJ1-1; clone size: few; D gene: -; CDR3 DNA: TGTGCCAGCAGCCAGGGCGAGAACACTGAAGCTTTCTTT; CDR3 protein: CASSQGENTEAFF
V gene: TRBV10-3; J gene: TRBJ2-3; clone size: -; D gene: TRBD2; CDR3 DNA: TGTGCCATCAGTGGGACTTCTAGCGGGAGTGGCGCAGATACGCAGTATTTT; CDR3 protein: CAISGTSSGSGADTQYF
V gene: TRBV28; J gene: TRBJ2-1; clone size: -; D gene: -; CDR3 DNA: TGTGCCAGTAGTTGGAGGGGGGGAATCAACAATGAGCAGTTCTTC; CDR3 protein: CASSWRGGINNEQFF
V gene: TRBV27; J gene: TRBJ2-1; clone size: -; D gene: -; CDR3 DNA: TGTGCCAGCACCGACCCTGCTGGGGTCCGGAATGAGCAGTTCTTC; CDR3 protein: CASTDPAGVRNEQFF